This T cell receptor beta chain is drawn from a study of shared clonotypes between healthy human individuals. Whole-study results and caveats: About 5% of naive CD4 clonotypes were shared across a handful of donors.

On this clone: Its cognate antigen is unknown.

Original handling: Filtering differed, since immunoSEQ gave only junction sequences and no quality scores. Sequencing was performed with immunoSEQ multiplex PCR; in TCRdb, only in-frame clones are kept and a portion is missing. V and J calls plus clone size are reproduced from that table; the DNA served to infer D and trimming. The table has 950,000 to 1,100,000 clones, about 76% seen once; the top ten hold 1.4% to 1.5%. The sample taken for sequencing was memory CD4+ T cells sorted from blood. Subset of the sample: CD45RA-negative fraction. The TCR sequence derives from a man aged 18 to 35 in good health.

CDR3 DNA sequence: TGTGCCAGTAGTTTGCAAGGGGACAGACCGAGGGAGCAGTACTTC. Its protein product is CASSLQGDRPREQYF. The chain is built from TRBV19 and TRBJ2-7, with TRBD1 matching 7 bases. Germline CDR1 is LNHDA and CDR2 is SQIVND (reference sequence). The CDR3 loop spans 15 amino acids. The V gene end was trimmed by 5 bases and the J gene end by 7 bases; junction bases not matched to a gene: 14.